These T cell receptor beta chains were read from a single sample in a study of blood T cells in healthy people across ages. TCRdb used MiXCR to reprocess the 5' RACE reads, holding one entry per CDR3 protein. This table has about 830,000 distinct CDR3 sequences, less than 80% appearing once. The sequenced sample consisted of blood. All receptors come from a man aged 25 to 40 in good health. The CDR3 runs from the conserved cysteine through the conserved F or W. A D gene is named only where the DNA matches it firmly. Some rows have no size entry. The others give once, few or many, or a class for an expanded clone.

j_gene	abundance	v_gene	d_gene	CDR3aa	CDR3nt
TRBJ1-4	few	TRBV5-1	TRBD1	CASKTGQGSANEKLFF	TGCGCCAGCAAAACGGGACAGGGTTCGGCTAATGAAAAACTGTTTTTT
TRBJ1-6	NA	TRBV6-5	NA	CASSRGGQDSPLHF	TGTGCCAGCAGCCGAGGGGGGCAGGATTCACCCCTCCACTTT
TRBJ2-4	NA	TRBV7-9	NA	CASSFQGARGVAKNIQYF	TGTGCCAGCAGCTTTCAGGGAGCCCGGGGAGTCGCCAAAAACATTCAGTACTTC
TRBJ2-3	few	TRBV4-3	NA	CASSSDVYGRTDTQYF	TGCGCCAGCAGCTCAGACGTGTACGGACGGACAGATACGCAGTATTTT
TRBJ1-4	NA	TRBV4-3	NA	CASSQDRPSGANEKLFF	TGCGCCAGCAGCCAAGATCGGCCCTCGGGGGCTAATGAAAAACTGTTTTTT
TRBJ2-1	NA	TRBV7-9	NA	CASSPDVYNEQFF	TGTGCCAGCAGCCCAGATGTCTACAATGAGCAGTTCTTC
TRBJ2-1	NA	TRBV4-3	TRBD1	CASSQEGQGRGEQFF	TGCGCCAGCAGCCAAGAGGGACAGGGAAGGGGTGAGCAGTTCTTC
TRBJ1-4	NA	TRBV29-1	NA	CSVKVDGTNEKLFF	TGCAGCGTTAAAGTGGACGGAACTAATGAAAAACTGTTTTTT
TRBJ1-2	NA	TRBV6-2/TRBV6-3	NA	CASEAGAGGYTF	TGTGCCAGCGAAGCTGGGGCCGGCGGCTACACCTTC
TRBJ2-1	once	TRBV7-2	TRBD2	CASSHGTSGGGEQFF	TGTGCCAGCAGCCACGGGACTAGCGGGGGGGGTGAGCAGTTCTTC